The 13 T cell receptor beta chains listed next were all sequenced from one sample in a study of blood T cell repertoires in COVID-19. Measured with immunoSEQ multiplex PCR; TCRdb has only the in-frame clones, and not every one. The table shows 250,000 or so clones, with around 83% occurring only once. The specimen sequenced was peripheral blood. These receptors were obtained from a man between 25 and 39 years old who had recovered from COVID-19.

V and J are TRBV7-2 and TRBJ1-6, with 7 nucleotides matching TRBD1. This CDR3 region has 15 residues. Germline loops: CDR1 SGHTA, CDR2 FQGNSA. The V gene end was trimmed by 2 bases and the J gene end by 7 bases; junction bases not matched to a gene: 5. The CDR3 is CASSLKGTENSPLHF. For the CDR3, the DNA is TGTGCCAGCAGCTTAAAAGGGACAGAGAATTCACCCCTCCACTTT.

This chain uses TRBV4-2 with TRBJ2-7; possible D gene TRBD1, 6 bases. The germline gives CDR1 LGHNA, CDR2 YNFKEQ. The V end lost 1 base, the J end lost 0 bases, and 10 bases lay between the germline ends. The CDR3 consists of 15 residues. CDR3 DNA sequence: TGTGCCAGCAGCCAAGCGCAGGGGACCTCCTACGAGCAGTACTTC. Translation: CASSQAQGTSYEQYF.

The chain couples TRBV4-2 to TRBJ1-4; 10 bases agree with TRBD1. The CDR3 is 14 amino acids. V dropped 5 bases and J dropped 7; count of bases not matched to a gene: 4. Germline V gene sequence: CDR1 LGHNA, CDR2 YNFKEQ. The CDR3 sequence is CASSKGQGGEKLFF. The CDR3 nucleotides read TGTGCCAGCAGCAAAGGACAGGGGGGTGAAAAACTGTTTTTT.

The chain couples TRBV29-1 to TRBJ2-7; TRBD1 matches at 7 bases. V shed 7 bases and J 3 bases; nucleotides not matched to a gene: 9. The CDR3 is 13 amino acids. Looked up from germline, CDR1 is SQVTM and CDR2 is ANQGSEA. CDR3: CSAQRDRSYEQYF. The CDR3 DNA reads as TGCAGCGCCCAGAGGGACAGAAGCTACGAGCAGTACTTC.

The V gene is TRBV7-2, the J gene TRBJ1-5; D uncertain. Trimming shortened V by 5 bases and J by 7 bases, and 21 bases separated the two germline ends. Germline CDR1 is SGHTA and CDR2 is FQGNSA. The CDR3 length is 16 residues. CDR3 DNA sequence: TGTGCCAGCAGCCTCGGCTGGGTCTCAACGGGGCAGCCCCAGCATTTT. Residues: CASSLGWVSTGQPQHF.

The chain joins TRBV6-1 to TRBJ2-3; 9 bases match TRBD2. The CDR3 has 16 residues. V shed 0 bases, J shed 2 bases, and the junction held 3 bases outside the gene matches. Germline V gene sequence: CDR1 MNHNS, CDR2 SASEGT. CDR3 amino acids: CASSEAPSGATDTQYF. CDR3 DNA sequence: TGTGCCAGCAGTGAAGCGCCTAGCGGGGCCACAGATACGCAGTATTTT.

V gene TRBV19 combines with J gene TRBJ1-1; D ambiguous. Between the trimmed V and J ends, which lost 5 bases and 5 bases, there was a span of 9 bases. This CDR3 has 12 amino acids. Germline-derived CDR1 and CDR2 are LNHDA and SQIVND (reference sequence). In nucleotides, the CDR3 is TGTGCCAGTAGTTCGGAGTTAACTGAAGCTTTCTTT. This translates into CASSSELTEAFF.

This clone has a single count. This sample includes further DNA sequences coding for the same CDR3. CDR3 DNA sequence: TGCGCCAGCAGCCAAGATGGCGATACGCAGTATTTT. Translating gives CASSQDGDTQYF. The rearrangement joins TRBV4-1 to TRBJ2-3, with D unclear. The germline V gene encodes CDR1 MGHRA and CDR2 YSYEKL. V was clipped by 0 bases and J by 6 bases, with 4 bases between them. The CDR3 spans 12 residues.

V is TRBV15 and J is TRBJ2-2; a weak D match, TRBD1 (5 bases). The CDR3 spans 13 residues. The germline V gene encodes CDR1 LNHNV and CDR2 YYDKDF (reference sequence). Trimming took off 8 bases at V and 5 bases at J, with 12 bases between the two ends. The CDR3 sequence: CATAAGRTGELFF. The CDR3 bases are TGTGCCACCGCGGCAGGGCGAACCGGGGAGCTGTTTTTT. The whole variable domain, remainder taken from reference TRBV15 and TRBJ2-2, is DAMVIQNPRYQVTQFGKPVTLSCSQTLNHNVMYWYQQKSSQAPKLLFHYYDKDFNNEADTPDNFQSRRPNTSFCFLDIRSPGLGDTAMYLCATAAGRTGELFFGEGSRLTVL.

The chain employs TRBV5-1 and TRBJ2-3; tentatively, D is TRBD1 (5 bases). CDR1 is SGHRS, CDR2 YFSETQ, per germline. This CDR3 is built from 12 residues. The V end was cut by 4 bases, the J end by 6 bases, with 9 bases between. In nucleotides, the CDR3 is TGCGCCAGCAGCCAAGGGGCGGATACGCAGTATTTT. Protein sequence: CASSQGADTQYF.

The chain uses TRBV27 and TRBJ2-3, with 8 bases identical to TRBD1. The CDR3 has 15 residues. Germline CDR1 is MNHEY and CDR2 is SMNVEV (reference sequence). With 6 bases clipped from V and 2 bases from J, the junction kept 7 bases outside the gene matches. CDR3 DNA: TGTGCCAGCAGAGCCGGGACAGGATACACAGATACGCAGTATTTT. It translates to CASRAGTGYTDTQYF.

The chain couples TRBV2 to TRBJ2-3; tentatively, D is TRBD1 (6 bases). V shed 7 bases and J shed 3 bases, with 20 bases lying between them. This CDR3 spans 16 amino acids. Germline lookup yields CDR1 SNHLY and CDR2 FYNNEI. CDR3 amino acids: CASTPPGHWGTDTQYF. CDR3 DNA sequence: TGTGCCAGCACACCCCCGGGACACTGGGGGACAGATACGCAGTATTTT.

The rearrangement links TRBV3-1 (or the pseudogene TRBV3-2) to TRBJ2-2; the D is unclear. The CDR3 covers 14 residues. Germline V gene sequence: CDR1 LGHDT, CDR2 YNNKEL (reference sequence). Trimming shortened V by 2 bases and J by 0 bases, and 4 bases separated the two germline ends. CDR3 protein: CASSQIANTGELFF. The CDR3 nucleotides read TGTGCCAGCAGCCAAATCGCGAACACCGGGGAGCTGTTTTTT.